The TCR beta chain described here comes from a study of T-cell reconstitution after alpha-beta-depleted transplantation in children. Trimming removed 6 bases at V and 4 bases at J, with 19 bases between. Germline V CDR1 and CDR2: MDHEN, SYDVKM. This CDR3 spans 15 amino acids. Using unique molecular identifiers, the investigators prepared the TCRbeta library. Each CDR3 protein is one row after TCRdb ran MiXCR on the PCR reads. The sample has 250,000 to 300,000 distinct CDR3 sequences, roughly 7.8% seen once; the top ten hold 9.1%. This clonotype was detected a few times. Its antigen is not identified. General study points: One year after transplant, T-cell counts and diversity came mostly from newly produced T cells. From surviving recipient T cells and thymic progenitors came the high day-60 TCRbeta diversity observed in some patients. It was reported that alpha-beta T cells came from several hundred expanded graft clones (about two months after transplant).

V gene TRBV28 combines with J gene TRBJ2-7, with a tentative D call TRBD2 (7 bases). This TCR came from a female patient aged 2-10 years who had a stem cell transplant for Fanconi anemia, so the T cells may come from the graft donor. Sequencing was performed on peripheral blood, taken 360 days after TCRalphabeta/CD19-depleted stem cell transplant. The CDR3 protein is CASSSLGGRGYEQYF. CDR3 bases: TGTGCCAGCAGCTCCCTGGGAGGGAGGGGGTACGAGCAGTACTTC.